A selection of T cell receptor beta chains follows, all from one sample in a study of T cell repertoires in cytomegalovirus infection. TCRdb used MiXCR to reprocess the reads, holding one entry per CDR3 protein. This table holds around 530,000 distinct CDR3 sequences, about a quarter found once. The sequenced sample consisted of PBMCs. The receptors shown here come from a human donor in good health (CMV status not recorded). Some clones in this sample may be carry-over from other donors' samples. CDR3s include the opening cysteine and the closing phenylalanine or tryptophan. The order of the fields is V gene, D gene, CDR3 length, clone size, J gene, CDR3 DNA, CDR3 protein. The D gene is left open where the match is weak. Size values are once, few and many counts, or a class for expanded clones, and some rows have none.

>TRBV5-6|-|13|-|TRBJ1-1
TGTGCCAGCAGCTTGGACAGGGCTGATGAAGCTTTCTTT
CASSLDRADEAFF
>TRBV11-3|TRBD1|15|-|TRBJ2-3
TGTGCCAGCAGAGGCTCAGCAGGGGGCGCGGATACGCAGTATTTT
CASRGSAGGADTQYF
>TRBV6-1|-|15|many|TRBJ1-3
TGTGCCAGCAGTGAAATGAGGGCTGCTGGAAACACCATATATTTT
CASSEMRAAGNTIYF
>TRBV30|-|12|few|TRBJ2-1
TGTGCCTGGAGTGTTAAAGGCAATGAGCAGTTCTTC
CAWSVKGNEQFF
>TRBV12-3/TRBV12-4|-|14|-|TRBJ1-5
TGTGCCAGCAGTTTAGTGGACATCTCTCAGCCCCAGCATTTT
CASSLVDISQPQHF
>TRBV7-3|TRBD1|15|-|TRBJ1-6
TGTGCCAGCAGCATCGGGGCAGGGGGGAAGTCACCCCTCCACTTT
CASSIGAGGKSPLHF
>TRBV6-2/TRBV6-3|TRBD2|15|few|TRBJ2-1
TGTGCCAGCATCTCCGGGACTAGCGGGAGCAATGAGCAGTTCTTC
CASISGTSGSNEQFF
>TRBV7-2|TRBD2|17|many|TRBJ2-7
TGTGCCAGCAGCTTACTGCATCTAGCGGGAGTTCTTACCGAGCAGTACTTC
CASSLLHLAGVLTEQYF
>TRBV6-2/TRBV6-3|TRBD1|18|few|TRBJ1-5
TGTGCCAGCAGTTACTCCGCGGACAGGGGAGGCGGCAATCAGCCCCAGCATTTT
CASSYSADRGGGNQPQHF
>TRBV4-2|TRBD2|15|few|TRBJ2-7
TGTGCCAGCAGCCAAGACGAAGCGGGAGGGGTCGAGCAGTACTTC
CASSQDEAGGVEQYF
>TRBV28|TRBD2|16|many|TRBJ2-3
TGTGCCAGCAGCCCCCAGGGAGGGGCGATCACAGATACGCAGTATTTT
CASSPQGGAITDTQYF
>TRBV28|-|12|few|TRBJ2-1
TGTGCCAGCAGTTTATGGAGGCGTTCGCAGTTCTTC
CASSLWRRSQFF
>TRBV6-2/TRBV6-3|-|12|few|TRBJ1-1
TGTGCCAGCAGTTACCCGGACATCCACGCTTTCTTT
CASSYPDIHAFF
>TRBV7-8|TRBD2|15|many|TRBJ2-7
TGTGCCAGCAGCCCAAGACTAGCGGGCTACTACGAGCAGTACTTC
CASSPRLAGYYEQYF
>TRBV7-9|-|18|few|TRBJ2-6
TGTGCCAGCAGCGGCGTGGGGAAGTTAGGCTCTGGGGCCAACGTCCTGACTTTC
CASSGVGKLGSGANVLTF
>TRBV29-1|TRBD1|12|-|TRBJ2-5
TGCAGCGTTGGGACAGGAGAAGAGACCCAGTACTTC
CSVGTGEETQYF
>TRBV6-6|TRBD2|17|few|TRBJ2-1
TGTGCCAGCAGTTCACGGATAGCGGGGAGATCCTACAATGAGCAGTTCTTC
CASSSRIAGRSYNEQFF
>TRBV28|TRBD2|17|few|TRBJ2-7
TGTGCCAGCAGTAGACACCAAGGGAGGGAGTACCCCTACGAGCAGTACTTC
CASSRHQGREYPYEQYF
>TRBV5-6|-|12|few|TRBJ1-1
TGTGCCAGCAGCCCCTGGGGGGGTCGAGCTTTCTTT
CASSPWGGRAFF
>TRBV7-8|TRBD2|15|many|TRBJ2-1
TGTGCCAGCAGCTTACCGAGGACTAGCGCCCGATGGCAGTTCTTC
CASSLPRTSARWQFF
>TRBV12-5|TRBD1|15|few|TRBJ1-6
TGTGCTAGTGGTCGTGGGACAGGGGGTAATTCACCCCTCCACTTT
CASGRGTGGNSPLHF
>TRBV6-5|TRBD2|16|few|TRBJ2-2
TGTGCCAGCAGTCGAACTAGCGGGAGGATCACCGGGGAGCTGTTTTTT
CASSRTSGRITGELFF
>TRBV20-1|TRBD2|15|once|TRBJ2-3
TGCAGTGCCTATAGCGGGGAGGGTAGCACAGATACGCAGTATTTT
CSAYSGEGSTDTQYF
>TRBV28|-|15|few|TRBJ2-3
TGTGCCAGTCTATTGGGCGGGCGACCCACAGATACGCAGTATTTT
CASLLGGRPTDTQYF
>TRBV20-1|-|14|few|TRBJ1-2
TGCAGTGCTTCGGGGGTGGGGGGTATCTTTGGCTACACCTTC
CSASGVGGIFGYTF
>TRBV7-2|TRBD2|15|-|TRBJ2-7
TGTGCCAGCAGCTTAGAAGCGGGAGGGCGGAACGAGCAGTACTTC
CASSLEAGGRNEQYF
>TRBV7-8|-|14|many|TRBJ2-5
TGTGCCAGCAGCGCACCGGGACGGCAAGAGACCCAGTACTTC
CASSAPGRQETQYF
>TRBV6-4|TRBD1|17|-|TRBJ1-5
TGTGCCAGCAATATGACGACAGGGTCCATGAGCAATCAGCCCCAGCATTTT
CASNMTTGSMSNQPQHF
>TRBV12-3/TRBV12-4|TRBD2|14|many|TRBJ2-7
TGTGCCAGCAGTTCTAGCGGGAGGACGCACGAGCAGTACTTC
CASSSSGRTHEQYF
>TRBV7-9|-|14|-|TRBJ2-1
TGTGCCAGCAGTATACACGGGAGCTACAATGAGCAGTTCTTC
CASSIHGSYNEQFF
>TRBV6-1|-|16|few|TRBJ2-3
TGTGCCAGCAGTGACCAGGGATTTTATAGCACAGATACGCAGTATTTT
CASSDQGFYSTDTQYF
>TRBV6-2/TRBV6-3|-|13|-|TRBJ1-1
TGTGCCAGCAGACCTACCATGAACACTGAAGCTTTCTTT
CASRPTMNTEAFF
>TRBV11-2|TRBD1|15|few|TRBJ1-1
TGTGCCAGCAGCTTAGCCGGGACAGCCGCCGTAGAAGCTTTCTTT
CASSLAGTAAVEAFF
>TRBV7-2|TRBD2|16|few|TRBJ2-1
TGTGCCAGCAGCGCCGAACTAGCGGGAAAGGACAATGAGCAGTTCTTC
CASSAELAGKDNEQFF
>TRBV9|-|14|-|TRBJ2-3
TGTGCCAGCAGCGCCAGGCCCGCTGCAGATACGCAGTATTTT
CASSARPAADTQYF
>TRBV7-2|-|14|-|TRBJ2-3
TGTGCCAGCAGACCCATAGTTAGCACAGATACGCAGTATTTT
CASRPIVSTDTQYF
>TRBV6-4|TRBD2|15|-|TRBJ2-7
TGTGCCAGCAGAGGCCGGGGACTAGCGGCCTACGAGCAGTACTTC
CASRGRGLAAYEQYF
>TRBV19|TRBD1|13|-|TRBJ1-2
TGTGCCAGTAGCACGACAGGGACCTATGGCTACACCTTC
CASSTTGTYGYTF
>TRBV10-3|TRBD1|16|-|TRBJ1-2
TGTGCCATCAGTGAAGAGACAGGGGTTATTAACTATGGCTACACCTTC
CAISEETGVINYGYTF
>TRBV5-1|-|14|few|TRBJ2-7
TGCGCCAGCAGCTTGGTTTCCGAATCCTACGAGCAGTACTTC
CASSLVSESYEQYF
>TRBV7-4|-|15|-|TRBJ1-2
TGTGCCAGCAGCTTAGAAGTGTTAAGAGGAGGCGGCTACACCTTC
CASSLEVLRGGGYTF
>TRBV18|-|13|few|TRBJ2-5
TGTGCCAGCTCACCATTAACGCAAGAGACCCAGTACTTC
CASSPLTQETQYF